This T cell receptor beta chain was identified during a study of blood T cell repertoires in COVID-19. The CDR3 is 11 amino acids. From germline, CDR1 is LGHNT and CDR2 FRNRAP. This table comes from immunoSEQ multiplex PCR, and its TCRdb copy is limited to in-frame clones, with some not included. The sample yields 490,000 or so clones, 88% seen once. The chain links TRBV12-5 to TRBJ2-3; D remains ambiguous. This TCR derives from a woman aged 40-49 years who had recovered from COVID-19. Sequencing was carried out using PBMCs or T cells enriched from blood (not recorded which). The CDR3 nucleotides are TGTGCCCCCCTATTCGGGGATACGCAGTATTTT. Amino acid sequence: CAPLFGDTQYF.